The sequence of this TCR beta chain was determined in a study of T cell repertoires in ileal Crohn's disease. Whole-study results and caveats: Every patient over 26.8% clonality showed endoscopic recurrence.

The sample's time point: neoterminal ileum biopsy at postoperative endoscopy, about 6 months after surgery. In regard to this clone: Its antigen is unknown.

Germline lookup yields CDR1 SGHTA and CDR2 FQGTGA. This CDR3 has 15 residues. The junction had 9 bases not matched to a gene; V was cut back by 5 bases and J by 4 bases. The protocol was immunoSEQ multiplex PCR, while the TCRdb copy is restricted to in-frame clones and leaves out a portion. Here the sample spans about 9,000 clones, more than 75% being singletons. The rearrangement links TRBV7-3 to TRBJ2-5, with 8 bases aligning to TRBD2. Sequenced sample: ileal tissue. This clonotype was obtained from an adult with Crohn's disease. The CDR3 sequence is CASSPSGGSGETQYF. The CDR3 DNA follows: TGTGCCAGCAGCCCGAGCGGGGGAAGCGGAGAGACCCAGTACTTC.